This entry lists 30 T cell receptor beta chains sequenced from one sample in a study of T-cell reconstitution after alpha-beta-depleted transplantation in children. Preparation of the TCRbeta library used unique molecular identifiers. In TCRdb, the PCR reads were re-called with MiXCR into one record per CDR3 protein. The repertoire holds 350,000 to 500,000 distinct CDR3 sequences, with 43% as singletons. Material: PBMCs, obtained before TCRalphabeta/CD19-depleted stem cell transplant. Receptors were obtained from a girl aged 2 to 10 with aplastic anemia, due to receive a stem cell transplant.

The V gene is TRBV11-2, the J gene TRBJ1-1; no definite D call. CDR1 is SGHAT and CDR2 is FQNNGV in the germline V gene. Trimming took off 7 bases at V and 0 bases at J, with 9 bases between the two ends. The CDR3 consists of 13 residues. The CDR3 loop reads CASTSTLNTEAFF. CDR3 bases: TGTGCCAGCACATCGACCCTGAACACTGAAGCTTTCTTT.

This clonotype was seen more than once but under ten times. The chain has TRBV5-5 and TRBJ1-4; TRBD1 matches at 8 bases. Trimming removed 4 bases from V and 7 bases from J; junction bases left unmatched: 9. Germline assignment: CDR1 SGHKS and CDR2 YYEKEE (reference sequence). The CDR3 extends over 15 amino acids. The DNA of the CDR3 is TGTGCCAGCAGCAAAGAGGACAGGGACGGTGAAAAACTGTTTTTT. It yields the protein CASSKEDRDGEKLFF.

This clonotype was counted many times. The gene calls are TRBV18 and TRBJ2-3; D not certain. The V gene lost 4 bases and the J gene lost 2 bases, with 10 bases spanning the gap. This CDR3 contains 14 residues. Germline V lookup: CDR1 KGHSH, CDR2 LQKENI. The CDR3 is CASSLSAPTDTQYF. The CDR3 DNA sequence: TGTGCCAGCTCACTTTCGGCGCCCACAGATACGCAGTATTTT. Together with reference TRBV18 and TRBJ2-3, the CDR3 gives the full variable domain: NAGVMQNPRHLVRRRGQEARLRCSPMKGHSHVYWYRQLPEEGLKFMVYLQKENIIDESGMPKERFSAEFPKEGPSILRIQQVVRGDSAAYFCASSLSAPTDTQYFGPGTRLTVL.

The chain carries TRBV7-2 and TRBJ2-7; no definite D call. Trimming left V 5 bases short and J 7 bases short, with 12 bases between. The germline V gene has CDR1 SGHTA and CDR2 FQGNSA. The CDR3 spans 12 residues. The CDR3 DNA is TGTGCCAGCAGCCTACCTGGGTGGGAGCAGTACTTC. Amino acid sequence: CASSLPGWEQYF.

This clonotype occurred a few times. This chain connects TRBV6-5 to TRBJ2-7; D not resolved. The CDR3 sequence is 13 residues long. V was shortened by 0 bases and J by 2 bases, with 5 bases between the two germline ends. Germline V CDR1 and CDR2: MNHEY, SVGAGI. The CDR3 coding sequence is TGTGCCAGCAGTTACTCTTGGACCTACGAGCAGTACTTC. Translation: CASSYSWTYEQYF.

In its sample, this clonotype was seen once. The chain couples TRBV19 to TRBJ1-5; TRBD1 matches at 7 bases. V gave up 6 bases and J gave up 3 bases; unmatched junction bases: 2. CDR3 length equals 13 residues. From germline, CDR1 is LNHDA and CDR2 SQIVND (reference sequence). The CDR3 reads CASRQGVNQPQHF. The CDR3 coding sequence is TGTGCCAGTAGGCAGGGGGTCAATCAGCCCCAGCATTTT.

For this clonotype: Because it lacks the conserved phenylalanine or tryptophan at the end, this CDR3 is likely a read error. The genes are TRBV12-3 or TRBV12-4 and TRBJ2-7; no clear D. With 7 bases removed from V and 0 bases from J, the gap between germline ends came to 13 bases. This CDR3 region has 14 residues. The CDR3 sequence is CASTSGWGSYEQYL. CDR3 DNA sequence: TGTGCCAGCACTTCCGGGTGGGGCTCCTACGAGCAGTACCTC.

The chain carries TRBV5-1 and TRBJ2-3; D is unclear. Deletions cut 1 base from V and 0 bases from J, with 9 bases between. Germline V gives CDR1 SGHRS, CDR2 YFSETQ. The length of the CDR3 is 15 residues. The CDR3 nucleotides read TGCGCCAGCAGCTTGTTCCCGGGCAGCACAGATACGCAGTATTTT. It yields the protein CASSLFPGSTDTQYF.

This clonotype was observed a few times. The chain has TRBV7-2 and TRBJ2-1; no clear D gene. The CDR3 contains 11 residues. Germline loops: CDR1 SGHTA, CDR2 FQGNSA. V lost 8 bases and J 8 bases, leaving 10 bases between the germline ends. The CDR3 sequence is CASGSLDEQFF. DNA of the CDR3: TGTGCCAGCGGCAGCCTGGATGAGCAGTTCTTC.

V is TRBV20-1 and J is TRBJ2-7, with TRBD1 matching over 8 bases. V shed 6 bases, J shed 6 bases, and the junction held 7 bases outside the gene matches. This CDR3 region has 12 residues. In germline, CDR1 is DFQATT, CDR2 SNEGSKA (reference sequence). CDR3 bases: TGCAGTGCGACAGGGGATCTTGTCGAGCAGTACTTC. Protein: CSATGDLVEQYF.

The V and J genes are TRBV18 and TRBJ2-7, with D perhaps matching TRBD1 (6 bases). The germline V and J ends were trimmed by 3 bases and 5 bases, with 14 bases remaining between them. The CDR3 runs 14 residues. Germline CDR1 and CDR2: KGHSH and LQKENI. CDR3 residues: CASSPITGSHEQYF. As DNA, the CDR3 is TGTGCCAGCTCACCGATTACAGGGTCCCACGAGCAGTACTTC.

The count of this clonotype is one. The gene calls are TRBV11-2 and TRBJ2-7; TRBD2 matches 10 bases. Germline CDR1 and CDR2: SGHAT and FQNNGV. The junction had 13 bases not matched to a gene; V was cut back by 2 bases and J by 0 bases. The CDR3 spans 19 residues. The DNA for the CDR3 is TGTGCCAGCAGCTTACGACCTTCCCCTCGACTAGCGGGCTCCTACGAGCAGTACTTC. Amino acids: CASSLRPSPRLAGSYEQYF.

This clonotype has a count of ten or more. V usage is TRBV7-2 and J usage is TRBJ2-3; TRBD2 might be the D (5 bases). Trimming left V 5 bases short and J 1 base short, with 13 bases between. Germline CDR1 is SGHTA and CDR2 is FQGNSA. CDR3 length: 15 residues. The CDR3: CASSLDFIGTDTQYF. The DNA for the CDR3 is TGTGCCAGCAGCCTGGACTTCATCGGCACAGATACGCAGTATTTT.

This clonotype was seen just once. CDR3 nucleotide sequence: TGCAGTGCTAGAGGTCCTTGGAGCGGGGGGTCAGACTACGAGCAGTACTTC. Translating it yields CSARGPWSGGSDYEQYF. The rearrangement uses TRBV20-1 and TRBJ2-7; 9 nucleotides align to TRBD2. Per the germline V gene, CDR1 is DFQATT and CDR2 is SNEGSKA (reference sequence). The V segment lost 1 base and the J segment 3 bases; nucleotides outside the gene matches: 13. This CDR3 is built from 17 residues.

The rearrangement uses TRBV28 and TRBJ2-2, with TRBD1 matching 10 bases. Trimming at V came to 5 bases and at J to 6 bases, leaving 9 bases not matched to a gene. Germline CDR1 reads MDHEN; CDR2 reads SYDVKM. The CDR3 has 16 residues. In nucleotides, the CDR3 is TGTGCCAGCAGTCCCGGGACAGGGGTTTTATCCGGGGAGCTGTTTTTT. It is translated as CASSPGTGVLSGELFF.

A single count supports this clonotype. One end of the junction does not line up with germline, which may come from a read error. The DNA for the CDR3 is TGCAGCGCTATCCGCGGGGGGGCTCCCGCAAGAGGGGAGACCCAGTACTTC. Translation gives CSAIRGGAPARGETQYF. This rearrangement joins TRBV20-1 to TRBJ2-5; 9 bases align to TRBD2. Germline CDR1 is DFQATT and CDR2 is SNEGSKA (reference sequence). This CDR3 region has 17 residues.

This clonotype was found many times. The chain couples TRBV4-1 to TRBJ2-7; TRBD1 agrees at 10 bases. Germline V gene data show CDR1 as MGHRA and CDR2 as YSYEKL. The CDR3 runs 16 residues. Trimming at V came to 3 bases and at J to 6 bases, leaving 11 bases not matched to a gene. Here the CDR3 reads CASSQILGTGAGEQYF. The CDR3 DNA follows: TGCGCCAGCAGCCAGATCTTGGGGACAGGGGCAGGCGAGCAGTACTTC.

There are a few counts of this clonotype. The V and J genes are TRBV3-1 and TRBJ2-1; TRBD2 matches 12 bases. Germline trimming cut 5 bases from V and 7 bases from J; bases unmatched to any gene: 6. Germline V CDR1 and CDR2: LGHDT, YNNKEL (reference sequence). The CDR3 is 15 amino acids. The CDR3 bases are TGTGCCAGCAGCTATAGACTAGCGGGAGTAAATGAGCAGTTCTTC. It specifies CASSYRLAGVNEQFF.

The chain is built from TRBV7-9 and TRBJ2-1; no clear D. The CDR3 covers 12 residues. Germline V gives CDR1 SEHNR, CDR2 FQNEAQ (reference sequence). V shed 0 bases and J shed 9 bases, with 6 bases lying between them. In DNA form, the CDR3 reads TGTGCCAGCAGCTTAGCGCTCTTTGAGCAGTTCTTC. Amino acids: CASSLALFEQFF.

CDR3 coding DNA: TGCAGTGCTGCCGGTCAGGGGGGGAGCTACGAGCAGTACTTC. Translated, it gives CSAAGQGGSYEQYF. The rearrangement links TRBV20-1 to TRBJ2-7; the D call may be TRBD1 or TRBD2 (7 bases each). CDR1 is DFQATT and CDR2 is SNEGSKA in the germline V gene (reference sequence). The CDR3 is 14 amino acids. Trimming removed 5 bases from V and 3 bases from J, with 17 bases in between.

The table lists this clonotype with many counts. The genes are TRBV3-1 and TRBJ1-4; D may be TRBD1 (6 bases). Deletions cut 3 bases from V and 11 bases from J, with 13 bases between. Germline CDR1 is LGHDT and CDR2 is YNNKEL (reference sequence). The CDR3 is made up of 13 amino acids. This chain's CDR3 is CASSQGGGEKLFF. The CDR3 DNA reads TGTGCCAGCAGCCAGGGAGGGGGAGAGAAACTGTTTTTT. The variable domain in full, completed from reference TRBV3-1 and TRBJ1-4, reads DTAVSQTPKYLVTQMGNDKSIKCEQNLGHDTMYWYKQDSKKFLKIMFSYNNKELIINETVPNRFSPKSPDKAHLNLHINSLELGDSAVYFCASSQGGGEKLFFGSGTQLSVL.

The chain carries TRBV10-3 and TRBJ1-2, with 9 bases fitting TRBD1. Germline V CDR1 and CDR2: ENHRY, SYGVKD. V dropped 4 bases and J dropped 9; count of bases not matched to a gene: 6. This CDR3 region has 13 residues. The CDR3 region has the DNA TGTGCCATCAGTGGGACAGGGGAGAATTGCTACACCTTC. It specifies CAISGTGENCYTF.

Only a few counts were recorded for this clonotype. This rearrangement joins TRBV10-2 to TRBJ1-2; D perhaps matches TRBD1 (5 bases). CDR3 length equals 18 residues. Germline CDR1 and CDR2: WSHSY and SAAADI. Trimming removed 3 bases at V and 1 base at J, with 21 bases between. The CDR3 DNA reads TGCGCCAGCAGTGACATAGGGGTACCGGTCGAAGGTAACTATGGCTACACCTTC. It codes for CASSDIGVPVEGNYGYTF.

This sequence joins TRBV5-1 and TRBJ2-3; D gene unclear. V lost 0 bases, J lost 4 bases, and 9 bases lay in between. This CDR3 region has 14 residues. CDR1 and CDR2 (germline): SGHRS, YFSETQ. The CDR3 DNA reads TGCGCCAGCAGCTTGGAGGGTAACGCAGATACGCAGTATTTT. Protein: CASSLEGNADTQYF.

This clonotype was seen repeatedly, ten times or more. This chain uses TRBV7-2 with TRBJ1-2; 7 bases align to TRBD1. Germline values: CDR1 SGHTA, CDR2 FQGNSA. There are 16 residues in the CDR3. Losses at the gene ends were 0 bases for V and 7 bases for J; bases not matched to a gene: 11. The CDR3 region is CASSLAGGTASLGYTF. In DNA, the CDR3 is TGTGCCAGCAGCTTAGCGGGAGGGACAGCCTCGCTTGGCTACACCTTC.

This clonotype was counted ten times or more. The J gene is TRBJ1-1, the V gene TRBV27; 9 bases are shared with TRBD1. CDR3 size: 16 residues. Germline assignment: CDR1 MNHEY and CDR2 SMNVEV (reference sequence). J gave up 4 bases and V 3 bases, and 9 bases lay outside the gene matches. The CDR3 sequence is CASSFGTGRLFTEAFF. The CDR3 coding sequence is TGTGCCAGCAGTTTTGGGACAGGGAGGCTGTTCACTGAAGCTTTCTTT.

This clonotype was observed at least ten times. V and J are TRBV4-2 and TRBJ2-7; the D is unclear. The CDR3 loop spans 17 amino acids. Trimming left V 0 bases short and J 1 base short, with 16 bases between. The germline gives CDR1 LGHNA, CDR2 YNFKEQ. CDR3 region: CASSQDLPDLNSYEQYF. In DNA, the CDR3 is TGTGCCAGCAGCCAAGATCTCCCCGACTTGAATTCCTACGAGCAGTACTTC.

This clonotype was observed a handful of times. The CDR3 DNA is TGTGCCACCGGAGGCAGAACTTATAGCAATCAGCCCCAGCATTTT. It translates to CATGGRTYSNQPQHF. This chain links TRBV6-2 or TRBV6-3 with TRBJ1-5; no clear D gene. The V and J ends lost 10 bases and 0 bases respectively, with 16 bases between them. The CDR3 contains 15 residues. The germline V gene has CDR1 MNHEY and CDR2 SVGEGT.

The chain recombines TRBV12-3 or TRBV12-4 with TRBJ2-7, with 7 positions matching TRBD1. The V segment lost 5 bases and the J segment 6 bases; nucleotides outside the gene matches: 4. The CDR3 covers 12 residues. CDR3 protein: CASSRQGTEQYF. CDR3 DNA sequence: TGTGCCAGCAGTCGACAGGGTACCGAGCAGTACTTC.

The V and J genes are TRBV20-1 and TRBJ2-1; 12 bases agree with TRBD2. Losses at the gene ends were 5 bases for V and 10 bases for J; bases not matched to a gene: 9. Germline V gene lookup returns CDR1 DFQATT and CDR2 SNEGSKA (reference sequence). CDR3 length equals 14 residues. Written as DNA, the CDR3 is TGCAGTGCTCCTAGCGGGAGGGCCTCGGGAGAGCAGTTCTTC. Its protein is CSAPSGRASGEQFF.